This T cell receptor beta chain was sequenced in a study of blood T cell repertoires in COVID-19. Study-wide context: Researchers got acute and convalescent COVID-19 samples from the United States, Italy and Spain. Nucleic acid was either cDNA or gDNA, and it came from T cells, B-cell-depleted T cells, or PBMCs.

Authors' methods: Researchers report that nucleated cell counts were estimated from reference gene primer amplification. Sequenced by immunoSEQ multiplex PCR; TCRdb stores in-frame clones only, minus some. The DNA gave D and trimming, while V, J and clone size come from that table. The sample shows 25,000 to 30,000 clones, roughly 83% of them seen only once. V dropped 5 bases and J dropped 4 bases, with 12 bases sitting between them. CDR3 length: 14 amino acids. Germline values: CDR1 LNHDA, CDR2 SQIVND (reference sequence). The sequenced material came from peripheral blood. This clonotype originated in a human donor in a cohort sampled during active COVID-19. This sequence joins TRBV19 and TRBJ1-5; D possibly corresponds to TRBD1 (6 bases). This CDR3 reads CASSLRTENQPQHF. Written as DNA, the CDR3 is TGTGCCAGTAGTTTAAGGACAGAGAATCAGCCCCAGCATTTT.